One sample yielded the 9 T cell receptor beta chains listed below, sequenced in a study of metastatic and nonmetastatic thyroid tumors. The entire patient cohort was treatment-naive prior to thyroid surgery. TCRdb reprocessed the PCR reads via MiXCR. The repertoire includes tens of thousands of clones, less than 25% of them detected once, and 15% to 19% sits in the top ten. The sample was blood. These receptor sequences come from a female donor with papillary thyroid cancer or a benign thyroid nodule (not recorded which). Some clones in this sample may be carry-over from other donors' samples.

V usage is TRBV5-3 and J usage is TRBJ1-3; 7 bases are shared with TRBD1. TRBV5-3 is annotated as an ORF whose role is uncertain. J was trimmed by 0 bases and V by 10 bases; bases with no gene match: 7. The CDR3 runs to 14 residues. CDR3 nucleotide sequence: TGTGCCTCTCAGGGGGACTACTCTGGAAACACCATATATTTT. Protein product: CASQGDYSGNTIYF.

This clone has at least ten counts. At the DNA level, this CDR3 is encoded by other sequences in the same sample as well. The chain combines TRBV20-1 with TRBJ2-5, with D perhaps matching TRBD1 (5 bases). Trimming left V 1 base short and J 5 bases short, with 5 bases between. Germline CDR1 and CDR2: DFQATT and SNEGSKA (reference sequence). The CDR3 extends over 11 amino acids. The chain's CDR3 is CSARAGETQYF. DNA of the CDR3: TGCAGTGCTAGAGCAGGGGAGACCCAGTACTTC.

The V call is TRBV19, the J call TRBJ2-7; D remains ambiguous. Looked up from germline, CDR1 is LNHDA and CDR2 is SQIVND (reference sequence). The V end lost 5 bases, the J end lost 5 bases, and 10 bases lay between the germline ends. The CDR3 is made up of 12 amino acids. CDR3 sequence reads: CASSDLVDEQYF. DNA of the CDR3: TGTGCCAGTAGTGATTTAGTCGACGAGCAGTACTTC. Full variable domain (missing parts from reference TRBV19 and TRBJ2-7): DGGITQSPKYLFRKEGQNVTLSCEQNLNHDAMYWYRQDPGQGLRLIYYSQIVNDFQKGDIAEGYSVSREKKESFPLTVTSAQKNPTAFYLCASSDLVDEQYFGPGTRLTVT.

The chain recombines TRBV6-1 with TRBJ1-5; D gene uncertain. The CDR3 has 13 residues. CDR1 is MNHNS, CDR2 SASEGT, per germline. Trimming cost V 6 bases and J 4 bases, with 10 bases left between them. The CDR3 DNA reads as TGTGCCAGCAGGGATGTGTCTAATCAGCCCCAGCATTTT. It specifies CASRDVSNQPQHF.

In this sample, this clone turned up many times. CDR3 loop: CASSFRTYPGLVFF. DNA of the CDR3: TGTGCCAGCAGTTTTCGGACTTATCCGGGACTAGTGTTCTTC. The gene calls are TRBV11-2 and TRBJ2-1; 8 nucleotides agree with TRBD2. After removal of 6 bases from V and 15 bases from J, the junction contained 16 bases not matched to a gene. Germline V CDR1 and CDR2: SGHAT, FQNNGV. This CDR3 has 14 residues.

The V and J genes are TRBV11-3 and TRBJ2-2, with 9 bases that match TRBD1. With V trimmed by 5 bases and J by 4 bases, 8 bases remained unmatched. CDR1 SGHNT and CDR2 YENEEA come from the germline V gene. The CDR3 covers 16 residues. The CDR3 spells CASSEVGTGITGELFF. The CDR3 bases are TGTGCCAGCAGCGAAGTGGGGACAGGGATCACCGGGGAGCTGTTTTTT.

About this clone: A read error may explain this, as a much larger clone is one base away. Written as DNA, the CDR3 is TGCAGTGCTAGACCCCCGGGAACTAGGGGGGAGGTGACCCAGTACTTC. It is translated as CSARPPGTRGEVTQYF. The chain has TRBV20-1 and TRBJ2-5, with D perhaps TRBD1 or TRBD2 (6 bases each). The CDR3 consists of 16 residues. Germline V gene sequence: CDR1 DFQATT, CDR2 SNEGSKA (reference sequence). The germline V and J ends were trimmed by 2 bases and 7 bases, with 23 bases remaining between them.

The sample holds one count of this clone. The chain's CDR3 is CSVRKPGLKYEQYF. CDR3 in DNA: TGCAGTGTCAGGAAACCTGGCCTTAAGTACGAGCAGTACTTC. This chain uses TRBV20-1 with TRBJ2-7; D unclear. V was cut by 7 bases and J by 4 bases, with 20 bases left in between. Germline-derived CDR1 and CDR2 are DFQATT and SNEGSKA (reference sequence). The CDR3 has 14 residues.

J is TRBJ1-2 and V is TRBV5-1; possible D gene TRBD1, 5 bases. The V end was cut by 3 bases, the J end by 8 bases, with 20 bases between. This CDR3 is built from 15 residues. CDR1 and CDR2 (germline): SGHRS, YFSETQ. This chain's CDR3 is CASSSELRGVGGYTF. The CDR3 bases are TGCGCCAGCAGCTCCGAATTACGGGGGGTCGGCGGCTACACCTTC.